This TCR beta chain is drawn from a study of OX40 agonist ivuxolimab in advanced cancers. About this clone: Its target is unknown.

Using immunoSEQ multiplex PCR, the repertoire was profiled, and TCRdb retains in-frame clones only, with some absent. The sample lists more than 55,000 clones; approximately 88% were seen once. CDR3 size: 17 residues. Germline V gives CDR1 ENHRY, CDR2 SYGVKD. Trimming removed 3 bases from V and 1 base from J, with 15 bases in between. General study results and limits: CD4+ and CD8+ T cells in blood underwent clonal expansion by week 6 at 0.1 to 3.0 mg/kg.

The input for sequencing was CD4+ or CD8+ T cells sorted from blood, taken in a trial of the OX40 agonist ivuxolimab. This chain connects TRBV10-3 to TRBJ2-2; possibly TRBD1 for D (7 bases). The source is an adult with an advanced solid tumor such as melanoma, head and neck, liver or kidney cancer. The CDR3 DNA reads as TGTGCCATCAGTGACCCACAGGGGCGGGAGAACACCGGGGAGCTGTTTTTT. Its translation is CAISDPQGRENTGELFF.